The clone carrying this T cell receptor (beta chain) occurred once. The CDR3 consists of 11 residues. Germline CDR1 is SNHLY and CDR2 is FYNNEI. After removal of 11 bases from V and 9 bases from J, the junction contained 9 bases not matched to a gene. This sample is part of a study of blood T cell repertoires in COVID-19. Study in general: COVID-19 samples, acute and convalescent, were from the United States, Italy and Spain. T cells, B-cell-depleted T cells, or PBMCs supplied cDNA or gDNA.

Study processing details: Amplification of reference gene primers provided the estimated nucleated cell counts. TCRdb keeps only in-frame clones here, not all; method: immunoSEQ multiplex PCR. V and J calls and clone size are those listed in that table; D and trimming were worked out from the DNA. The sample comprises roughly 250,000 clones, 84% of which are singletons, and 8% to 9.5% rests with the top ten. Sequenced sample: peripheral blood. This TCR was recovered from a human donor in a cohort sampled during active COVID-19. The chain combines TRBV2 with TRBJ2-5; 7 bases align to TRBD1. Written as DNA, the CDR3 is TGTGCCGGAGACAGGGTAGGGGCCCAGTACTTC. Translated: CAGDRVGAQYF.